Below are 27 T cell receptor beta chains sequenced from a single sample in a study of T cells in Graves' hyperthyroidism and ophthalmopathy. Researchers amplified the TCR beta CDR3 regions from RNA transcripts. The HTBI primer set drove a first-round RT-PCR of the TCR CDR3. MiXCR, applied by TCRdb to the multiplex PCR reads, yields one record per CDR3 protein. In the table there are around 300,000 distinct CDR3 sequences, approximately 18% of which are singletons. The sample consisted of blood. The receptor set was obtained from a man aged 45 to 65 with Graves' ophthalmopathy.

This clonotype was observed a handful of times. The rearrangement links TRBV10-3 to TRBJ2-3; 10 bases map to TRBD2. With V trimmed by 4 bases and J by 1 base, 8 bases remained unmatched. Germline V gives CDR1 ENHRY, CDR2 SYGVKD. The CDR3 has 17 amino acids. CDR3 protein: CAISGGAGGPGTDTQYF. In nucleotides, the CDR3 is TGTGCCATCAGTGGTGGAGCGGGAGGGCCTGGCACAGATACGCAGTATTTT.

This clonotype was detected a few times. J is TRBJ2-7 and V is TRBV9; 11 bases align to TRBD1. V shed 3 bases and J 6 bases; nucleotides not matched to a gene: 5. The V gene's germline CDR1 is SGDLS and CDR2 YYNGEE. This CDR3 is built from 14 residues. CDR3: CASSAAGTGGEQYF. As DNA, the CDR3 is TGTGCCAGCAGCGCAGCCGGGACAGGGGGCGAGCAGTACTTC.

J is TRBJ2-7 and V is TRBV7-9; tentatively, D is TRBD1 or TRBD2 (5 bases each). The CDR3 contains 13 residues. The germline gives CDR1 SEHNR, CDR2 FQNEAQ (reference sequence). Trimming shortened V by 4 bases and J by 9 bases, and 16 bases separated the two germline ends. DNA of the CDR3: TGTGCCAGCAGCTCCCCCGGGGACGGCCGGCAGTACTTC. Residues: CASSSPGDGRQYF.

This clonotype occurred a few times. The genes are TRBV20-1 and TRBJ2-5, with TRBD2 matching over 7 bases. The CDR3 is made up of 15 amino acids. J lost 4 bases, V lost 6 bases, and 14 bases had no gene match. Germline V lookup: CDR1 DFQATT, CDR2 SNEGSKA (reference sequence). For the CDR3, the DNA is TGCAGTGCCTACCGTCGGGCGGGAGAGACAGAGACCCAGTACTTC. Its protein is CSAYRRAGETETQYF.

This clonotype was seen at least ten times. The CDR3 sequence is CASSIGLAGASYNEQFF. The CDR3 DNA follows: TGTGCCAGCAGTATAGGACTAGCGGGAGCCTCCTACAATGAGCAGTTCTTC. The rearrangement joins TRBV2 to TRBJ2-1; 13 nucleotides line up with TRBD2. The CDR3 has 17 amino acids. Germline CDR1 and CDR2: SNHLY and FYNNEI. Trimming took 5 bases from V and 0 from J; bases not matched to a gene: 4. The full variable domain, completed using reference TRBV2 and TRBJ2-1, is EPEVTQTPSHQVTQMGQEVILRCVPISNHLYFYWYRQILGQKVEFLVSFYNNEISEKSEIFDDQFSVERPDGSNFTLKIRSTKLEDSAMYFCASSIGLAGASYNEQFFGPGTRLTVL.

This clonotype appeared many times. The V and J genes are TRBV12-3 or TRBV12-4 and TRBJ2-7; TRBD1 might be the D (6 bases). The V and J ends lost 2 bases and 5 bases respectively, with 10 bases between them. The CDR3 contains 13 residues. In DNA, the CDR3 is TGTGCCAGCAGTTTAAGGGGGAGTAACGAGCAGTACTTC. This gives the protein CASSLRGSNEQYF.

Many counts were recorded for this clonotype. This rearrangement joins TRBV28 to TRBJ2-7; 9 bases line up with TRBD1. Germline CDR1 MDHEN, CDR2 SYDVKM. The CDR3 runs to 14 residues. V trimming: 6 bases; J trimming: 3 bases; junction bases outside the gene matches: 6. CDR3 coding DNA: TGTGCCAGCAGGTTTTGGACAGGGGACTACGAGCAGTACTTC. Protein product: CASRFWTGDYEQYF.

There are many counts of this clonotype. The chain recombines TRBV5-5 with TRBJ1-4; D uncertain. The V gene lost 4 bases and the J gene lost 0 bases, with 7 bases spanning the gap. The CDR3 is made up of 14 amino acids. Germline values: CDR1 SGHKS, CDR2 YYEKEE (reference sequence). The CDR3: CASSVGSTNEKLFF. DNA for the CDR3: TGTGCCAGCAGCGTAGGGTCAACTAATGAAAAACTGTTTTTT.

A word on this clonotype: A much larger clone sits a single nucleotide away, making a read error possible. The chain joins TRBV2 to TRBJ1-4, with D unresolved. Germline CDR1 SNHLY, CDR2 FYNNEI. This CDR3 region has 15 residues. The CDR3 nucleotides read TGTACCAGCAGTCCGACCGTATCGGGTAATGAAAAACTGTTTTTT. Translating it yields CTSSPTVSGNEKLFF.

V usage is TRBV29-1 and J usage is TRBJ2-7; either TRBD1 or TRBD2 may fit D (6 bases each). Trimming shortened V by 7 bases and J by 2 bases, and 18 bases separated the two germline ends. Germline lookup yields CDR1 SQVTM and CDR2 ANQGSEA. The CDR3 spans 14 residues. The CDR3 loop is CSARGGTEAYEQYF. The DNA for the CDR3 is TGCAGCGCCCGAGGGGGGACCGAAGCCTACGAGCAGTACTTC.

The table lists this clonotype with many counts. This chain uses TRBV10-3 with TRBJ2-3; 10 bases line up with TRBD1. The CDR3 covers 16 residues. Looked up from germline, CDR1 is ENHRY and CDR2 is SYGVKD. V trimming: 2 bases; J trimming: 0 bases; junction bases outside the gene matches: 2. This CDR3 reads CAISERDRGSTDTQYF. The CDR3 region has the DNA TGTGCCATCAGTGAGAGGGACAGGGGAAGCACAGATACGCAGTATTTT.

This clonotype was detected ten times or more. V is TRBV28 and J is TRBJ1-1; tentative D call: TRBD1 (6 bases). The length of the CDR3 is 14 residues. Germline-derived CDR1 and CDR2 are MDHEN and SYDVKM. The V gene lost 3 bases and the J gene lost 1 base, with 9 bases spanning the gap. The CDR3 sequence is CASSFGGANTEAFF. In DNA form, the CDR3 reads TGTGCCAGCAGTTTTGGGGGCGCGAACACTGAAGCTTTCTTT.

This clonotype was counted ten times or more. This chain joins TRBV13 and TRBJ1-4; 10 positions match TRBD1. Per germline, CDR1 PRHDT and CDR2 FYEKMQ (reference sequence). The CDR3 is 14 amino acids. The V gene end was trimmed by 5 bases and the J gene end by 8 bases; junction bases not matched to a gene: 5. The CDR3 reads CASSDRGRGEKLFF. The CDR3 nucleotides are TGTGCCAGCAGCGACAGGGGGCGGGGAGAAAAACTGTTTTTT.

This clonotype was seen more than once but under ten times. The gene calls are TRBV9 and TRBJ2-3; D not certain. Germline values: CDR1 SGDLS, CDR2 YYNGEE. Trimming shortened V by 2 bases and J by 0 bases, and 10 bases separated the two germline ends. There are 15 residues in the CDR3. The CDR3 DNA is TGTGCCAGCAGCGTTACACCCTCTAGCACAGATACGCAGTATTTT. Its translation: CASSVTPSSTDTQYF.

Turning to this clonotype: A much larger clone sits a single nucleotide away, making a read error possible. The V gene is TRBV28, the J gene TRBJ1-6; D perhaps matches TRBD1 (6 bases). The CDR3 extends over 16 amino acids. Germline values: CDR1 MDHEN, CDR2 SYDVKM. CDR3 nucleotide sequence: TGTGCCAGCAGTTTGGTTGGACAGAAATATAGTTCACCCCTCCACTTT. Encoded protein: CASSLVGQKYSSPLHF.

V is TRBV6-4 and J is TRBJ2-1; TRBD1 matches at 9 bases. The CDR3 loop spans 15 amino acids. Germline values: CDR1 MRHNA, CDR2 SNTAGT. The V gene end was trimmed by 5 bases and the J gene end by 4 bases; junction bases not matched to a gene: 6. Here the CDR3 reads CASSQETGGYNEQFF. CDR3 sequence (DNA): TGTGCCAGCAGTCAGGAGACAGGGGGATACAATGAGCAGTTCTTC.

The rearrangement uses TRBV9 and TRBJ1-1, with D unresolved. Trimming took 3 bases from V and 0 from J, leaving 9 bases between them. The CDR3 totals 14 residues. From germline, CDR1 is SGDLS and CDR2 YYNGEE. The CDR3, as DNA: TGTGCCAGCAGCGCCGCCCTGTTGAACACTGAAGCTTTCTTT. This encodes CASSAALLNTEAFF.

This clonotype was picked up many times. This CDR3 reads CASSLGGTSGRREQFF. The DNA for the CDR3 is TGTGCCAGCAGCTTAGGGGGGACTAGCGGGAGACGTGAGCAGTTCTTC. V usage is TRBV11-2 and J usage is TRBJ2-1, with 14 bases that match TRBD2. This CDR3 contains 16 residues. In germline, CDR1 is SGHAT, CDR2 FQNNGV. Trimming took 1 base from V and 9 from J; bases not matched to a gene: 5.

The table lists this clonotype with many counts. The gene calls are TRBV5-5 and TRBJ1-1, with 7 nucleotides matching TRBD1. Looked up from germline, CDR1 is SGHKS and CDR2 is YYEKEE (reference sequence). CDR3 length: 14 residues. V shed 5 bases and J 2 bases; nucleotides not matched to a gene: 6. CDR3 DNA: TGTGCCAGCAGATTCGACAGGGCAAACACTGAAGCTTTCTTT. Translation gives CASRFDRANTEAFF.

In this sample, this clonotype turned up a few times. The rearrangement uses TRBV19 and TRBJ1-1; 7 bases fit TRBD1. In germline, CDR1 is LNHDA, CDR2 SQIVND (reference sequence). This CDR3 is 14 amino acids long. V was clipped by 5 bases and J by 1 base; unmatched bases: 4. CDR3 sequence (DNA): TGTGCCAGTAGTCCCCGGGACAGGAACACTGAAGCTTTCTTT. This sequence encodes CASSPRDRNTEAFF.

The table lists this clonotype with a few counts. Written as DNA, the CDR3 is TGTGCCAGCAGCCCAGGCCCCCGGGACAACTACGAGCAGTACTTC. Translated: CASSPGPRDNYEQYF. This chain uses TRBV9 with TRBJ2-7, with D possibly TRBD1 on 6 matching bases. The CDR3 has 15 residues. CDR1 SGDLS and CDR2 YYNGEE come from the germline V gene. V gave up 4 bases and J gave up 3 bases, with 17 bases separating them.

The rearrangement links TRBV29-1 to TRBJ2-7; no firm D call. The CDR3 covers 11 residues. Trimming cost V 4 bases and J 2 bases, with 6 bases left between them. Germline V CDR1 and CDR2: SQVTM, ANQGSEA. The CDR3 DNA is TGCAGCGTTGGGGAAGCCTACGAGCAGTACTTC. Translated: CSVGEAYEQYF.

Turning to this clonotype: A much larger clone sits a single nucleotide away, making a read error possible. The rearrangement joins TRBV7-2 to TRBJ2-5, with TRBD2 matching 10 bases. Germline V lookup: CDR1 SGHTA, CDR2 FQGNSA. There are 16 residues in the CDR3. The V and J ends lost 5 bases and 4 bases, in that order; junction bases with no gene match: 10. The CDR3 coding sequence is TGTGCCAGCAGCCTTCGTGGAAGCGGGAGGGGAGAGACCCAGTACTTC. This codes for CASSLRGSGRGETQYF. Drawing the rest from reference TRBV7-2 and TRBJ2-5, the complete variable domain is GAGVSQSPSNKVTEKGKDVELRCDPISGHTALYWYRQSLGQGLEFLIYFQGNSAPDKSGLPSDRFSAERTGGSVSTLTIQRTQQEDSAVYLCASSLRGSGRGETQYFGPGTRLLVL.

The chain carries TRBV30 and TRBJ2-2, with 7 bases identical to TRBD2. This CDR3 is 13 amino acids long. J was trimmed by 4 bases and V by 1 base; bases with no gene match: 0. The germline V gene has CDR1 GTSNPN and CDR2 SVGIG (reference sequence). The CDR3 reads CAWSERGTGELFF. In nucleotides, the CDR3 is TGTGCCTGGAGTGAGCGGGGCACCGGGGAGCTGTTTTTT. The whole variable domain, filled in from reference TRBV30 and TRBJ2-2, reads SQTIHQWPATLVQPVGSPLSLECTVEGTSNPNLYWYRQAAGRGLQLLFYSVGIGQISSEVPQNLSASRPQDRQFILSSKKLLLSDSGFYLCAWSERGTGELFFGEGSRLTVL.

This rearrangement joins TRBV27 to TRBJ1-4; D is possibly TRBD1 (5 bases). Trimming cost V 2 bases and J 3 bases, with 10 bases left between them. The CDR3 has 15 residues. Germline V lookup: CDR1 MNHEY, CDR2 SMNVEV (reference sequence). CDR3 sequence: CASSLQGRPNEKLFF. The CDR3 region has the DNA TGTGCCAGCAGTTTACAGGGCAGGCCTAATGAAAAACTGTTTTTT.

The J gene is TRBJ2-4, the V gene TRBV6-1, with D perhaps given as TRBD1 or TRBD2 (6 bases each). The germline V gene encodes CDR1 MNHNS and CDR2 SASEGT. Trimming took off 5 bases at V and 5 bases at J, with 10 bases between the two ends. CDR3 length: 13 residues. This CDR3 reads CASSPRGQNIQYF. CDR3 in DNA: TGTGCCAGCAGTCCCCGGGGGCAAAACATTCAGTACTTC.

This clonotype has a handful of counts. The chain links TRBV28 to TRBJ1-6; 7 bases are shared with TRBD1. The V gene end was trimmed by 3 bases and the J gene end by 5 bases; junction bases not matched to a gene: 7. The CDR3 runs 16 residues. CDR1 and CDR2 (germline): MDHEN, SYDVKM. CDR3 coding DNA: TGTGCCAGCAGTTTTTTTGGCAGGGGGAATAATTCACCCCTCCACTTT. It is translated as CASSFFGRGNNSPLHF.